This T cell receptor (beta chain) derives from a study of blood T cell repertoires in COVID-19. As for the study in general: The origin of the acute and convalescent COVID-19 samples was the United States, Italy and Spain.

Original analysis: Amplification from reference gene primers served as the basis for estimated nucleated cell counts. TCRdb's copy holds only in-frame clones and misses some; the assay was immunoSEQ multiplex PCR. V and J calls and clone size are given by that table; D and trimming were obtained from the DNA. The table lists roughly 200,000 clones, around 81% of them singletons. Germline trimming cut 4 bases from V and 1 base from J; bases unmatched to any gene: 9. CDR1 and CDR2 (germline): SEHNR, FQNEAQ (reference sequence). The CDR3 is made up of 19 amino acids. The TCR was taken from a man aged 45-60 years with active or convalescent COVID-19. Sequenced material: peripheral blood. The chain employs TRBV7-9 and TRBJ2-3; TRBD2 matches 15 bases. In DNA, the CDR3 is TGTGCCAGCAGCTCCCCGGGACTAGCGGGGGGCTTGGGCACAGATACGCAGTATTTT. It encodes CASSSPGLAGGLGTDTQYF.